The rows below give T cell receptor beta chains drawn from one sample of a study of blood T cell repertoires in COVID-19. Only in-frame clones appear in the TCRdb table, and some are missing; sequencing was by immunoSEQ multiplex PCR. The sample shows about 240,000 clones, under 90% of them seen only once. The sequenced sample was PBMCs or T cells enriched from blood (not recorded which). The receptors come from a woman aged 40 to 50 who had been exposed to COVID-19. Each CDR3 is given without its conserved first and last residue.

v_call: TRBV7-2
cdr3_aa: ASSSGTSPGGGTQY

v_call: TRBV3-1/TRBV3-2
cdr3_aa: ASTSTGRSNYGYT

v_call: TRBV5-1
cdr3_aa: ASSPGTGTTGELF

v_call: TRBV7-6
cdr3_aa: ASSLAHRGANSPLH

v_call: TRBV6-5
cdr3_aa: ASSYSVSGQGYEQY

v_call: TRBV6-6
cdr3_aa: ASSSPSGSNYGYT

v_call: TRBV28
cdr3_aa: ASSLYRDMNTEAF

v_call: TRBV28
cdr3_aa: ASSLGGLSSMNTEAF

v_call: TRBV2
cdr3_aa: ASRGWDSQKGMNTEAF

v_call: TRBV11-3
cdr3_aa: ASSLDRGAHNEQF

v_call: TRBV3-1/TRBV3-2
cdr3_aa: ASSQDPAGGGETQY

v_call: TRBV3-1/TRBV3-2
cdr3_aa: ASSQGVESSNEQF

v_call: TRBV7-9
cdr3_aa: ASSARPGTGGSGQY

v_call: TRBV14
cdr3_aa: ASSQDLLWGLAEAF

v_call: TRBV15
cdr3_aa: ATSSRVETQY

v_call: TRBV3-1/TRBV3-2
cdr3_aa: ASSKGQGNQPQH

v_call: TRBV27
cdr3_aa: ASSSHTGDNQPQH

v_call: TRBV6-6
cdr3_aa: ASSPPNTTPSGGIYEQY

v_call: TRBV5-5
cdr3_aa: ASSFGEAF

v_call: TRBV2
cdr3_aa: ASSATDISLH

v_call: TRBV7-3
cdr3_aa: ASSLRTSGVVTGELF

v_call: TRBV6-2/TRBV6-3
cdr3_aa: ASSYRRTSGVSPYEQY

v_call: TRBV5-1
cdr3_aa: ASSLEGQGGGQPQH

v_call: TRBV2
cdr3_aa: ASSPQGAQSNQPQH

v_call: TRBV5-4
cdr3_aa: ASSRAGGLEETQY

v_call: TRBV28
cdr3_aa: ASSPGGRLNEKLF

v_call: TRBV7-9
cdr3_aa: ASSFSGGQGGYGYT

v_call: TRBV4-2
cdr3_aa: ASSQDRGGGNTIY

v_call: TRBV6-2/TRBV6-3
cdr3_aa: ASSPGGRRWGKNEQF

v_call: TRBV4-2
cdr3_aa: ASSQGTSGGASDTQY